This is a list of T cell receptor beta chains from one sample in a study of cytomegalovirus exposure and HLA in healthy donors. Repertoires were generated with immunoSEQ multiplex PCR, while TCRdb's copy carries only in-frame clones and drops some. Here the sample spans about 150,000 clones, approximately 80% being singletons. Sequencing used PBMCs. These receptors all stem from a woman between 40 and 55 years old in good health and CMV-seropositive. CDR3s include the opening cysteine and the closing phenylalanine or tryptophan. D genes are given only for firm matches. For some rows the clone size is stated as once, few or many, or as a class when expanded; others skip it.

v_gene	j_gene	d_gene	abundance	CDR3aa	CDR3nt
TRBV6-1	TRBJ2-7	-	-	CASSEARGPSEQYF	TGTGCCAGCAGTGAAGCGCGGGGGCCGAGCGAGCAGTACTTC
TRBV4-2	TRBJ2-3	-	-	CASSQDYAEADTQYF	TGTGCCAGCAGCCAGGACTACGCCGAGGCAGATACGCAGTATTTT
TRBV2	TRBJ2-3	TRBD1	few	CASRVRGLIDTQYF	TGTGCCAGCAGGGTCAGGGGGCTCATCGATACGCAGTATTTT
TRBV6-5	TRBJ1-1	TRBD1	few	CASRRGQGSTEAFF	TGTGCCAGCAGACGGGGACAGGGATCAACTGAAGCTTTCTTT
TRBV28	TRBJ1-5	-	-	CASSPGLSSPQHF	TGTGCCAGCAGTCCGGGTCTCTCGTCGCCCCAGCATTTT
TRBV19	TRBJ2-1	TRBD2	-	CASSIGAGVGLEQFF	TGTGCCAGTAGTATCGGAGCGGGAGTAGGTCTTGAGCAGTTCTTC
TRBV4-1	TRBJ2-3	-	-	CASSQTQRDTFSTDTQYF	TGCGCCAGCAGCCAAACACAACGGGACACCTTTAGCACAGATACGCAGTATTTT
TRBV11-2	TRBJ1-1	-	once	CASSRLGRDTEAFF	TGTGCCAGCAGCAGACTCGGCAGGGACACTGAAGCTTTCTTT
TRBV5-1	TRBJ2-5	TRBD1	-	CASSLDRGRQTQYF	TGCGCCAGCAGCCTTGACAGGGGTAGGCAGACCCAGTACTTC
TRBV9	TRBJ1-4	-	-	CASSVGGGLNEKLFF	TGTGCCAGCAGCGTAGGGGGAGGGTTGAATGAAAAACTGTTTTTT
TRBV19	TRBJ2-7	TRBD2	few	CASRSAGAAHEQYF	TGTGCCAGTAGATCGGCGGGAGCCGCCCACGAGCAGTACTTC
TRBV4-1	TRBJ2-3	TRBD2	-	CASSQGTSGRTDTQYF	TGCGCCAGCAGCCAAGGGACTAGCGGGAGAACAGATACGCAGTATTTT
TRBV19	TRBJ2-3	TRBD2	-	CASSIGPGAGTDTQYF	TGTGCCAGTAGTATAGGCCCGGGAGCGGGAACTGATACGCAGTATTTT
TRBV6-1	TRBJ1-5	TRBD1	-	CASSGDRGVNQPQHF	TGTGCCAGCAGCGGGGACAGGGGGGTGAATCAGCCCCAGCATTTT
TRBV7-9	TRBJ1-1	-	-	CASSFWGGGDKNTEAFF	TGTGCCAGCAGCTTCTGGGGTGGAGGGGATAAGAACACTGAAGCTTTCTTT
TRBV28	TRBJ2-5	TRBD2	-	CASSQYSGRARETQYF	TGTGCCAGCAGTCAATATAGCGGGAGGGCCCGGGAGACCCAGTACTTC
TRBV5-1	TRBJ1-3	-	once	CASSLGGAWGNTIYF	TGCGCCAGCAGCTTAGGGGGTGCCTGGGGAAACACCATATATTTT
TRBV29-1	TRBJ2-3	TRBD2	-	CSVLREGRSTDTQYF	TGCAGCGTACTGCGGGAGGGCCGGAGCACAGATACGCAGTATTTT
TRBV29-1	TRBJ2-1	-	-	CSVGVEQFF	TGCAGCGTTGGAGTGGAGCAGTTCTTC
TRBV10-3	TRBJ2-1	TRBD2	-	CAIVRHPGLADNEQFF	TGTGCCATTGTACGACACCCGGGACTAGCGGACAATGAGCAGTTCTTC
TRBV15	TRBJ1-5	TRBD1	-	CATSRDRSNQPQHF	TGTGCCACCAGCCGGGACAGGAGCAATCAGCCCCAGCATTTT
TRBV5-4	TRBJ1-2	-	-	CASSEGTVQANYGYTF	TGTGCCAGCAGTGAAGGGACTGTTCAAGCTAACTATGGCTACACCTTC
TRBV11-3	TRBJ2-7	-	-	CASSSGEYEQYF	TGTGCCAGCAGCTCCGGGGAGTACGAGCAGTACTTC
TRBV11-3	TRBJ2-7	TRBD2	-	CASSLMAGGFYEQYF	TGTGCCAGCAGCTTAATGGCGGGAGGGTTCTACGAGCAGTACTTC
TRBV5-4	TRBJ2-1	TRBD2	-	CASSLTLLAGDYNEQFF	TGTGCCAGCAGCTTAACCCTACTAGCGGGAGACTACAATGAGCAGTTCTTC